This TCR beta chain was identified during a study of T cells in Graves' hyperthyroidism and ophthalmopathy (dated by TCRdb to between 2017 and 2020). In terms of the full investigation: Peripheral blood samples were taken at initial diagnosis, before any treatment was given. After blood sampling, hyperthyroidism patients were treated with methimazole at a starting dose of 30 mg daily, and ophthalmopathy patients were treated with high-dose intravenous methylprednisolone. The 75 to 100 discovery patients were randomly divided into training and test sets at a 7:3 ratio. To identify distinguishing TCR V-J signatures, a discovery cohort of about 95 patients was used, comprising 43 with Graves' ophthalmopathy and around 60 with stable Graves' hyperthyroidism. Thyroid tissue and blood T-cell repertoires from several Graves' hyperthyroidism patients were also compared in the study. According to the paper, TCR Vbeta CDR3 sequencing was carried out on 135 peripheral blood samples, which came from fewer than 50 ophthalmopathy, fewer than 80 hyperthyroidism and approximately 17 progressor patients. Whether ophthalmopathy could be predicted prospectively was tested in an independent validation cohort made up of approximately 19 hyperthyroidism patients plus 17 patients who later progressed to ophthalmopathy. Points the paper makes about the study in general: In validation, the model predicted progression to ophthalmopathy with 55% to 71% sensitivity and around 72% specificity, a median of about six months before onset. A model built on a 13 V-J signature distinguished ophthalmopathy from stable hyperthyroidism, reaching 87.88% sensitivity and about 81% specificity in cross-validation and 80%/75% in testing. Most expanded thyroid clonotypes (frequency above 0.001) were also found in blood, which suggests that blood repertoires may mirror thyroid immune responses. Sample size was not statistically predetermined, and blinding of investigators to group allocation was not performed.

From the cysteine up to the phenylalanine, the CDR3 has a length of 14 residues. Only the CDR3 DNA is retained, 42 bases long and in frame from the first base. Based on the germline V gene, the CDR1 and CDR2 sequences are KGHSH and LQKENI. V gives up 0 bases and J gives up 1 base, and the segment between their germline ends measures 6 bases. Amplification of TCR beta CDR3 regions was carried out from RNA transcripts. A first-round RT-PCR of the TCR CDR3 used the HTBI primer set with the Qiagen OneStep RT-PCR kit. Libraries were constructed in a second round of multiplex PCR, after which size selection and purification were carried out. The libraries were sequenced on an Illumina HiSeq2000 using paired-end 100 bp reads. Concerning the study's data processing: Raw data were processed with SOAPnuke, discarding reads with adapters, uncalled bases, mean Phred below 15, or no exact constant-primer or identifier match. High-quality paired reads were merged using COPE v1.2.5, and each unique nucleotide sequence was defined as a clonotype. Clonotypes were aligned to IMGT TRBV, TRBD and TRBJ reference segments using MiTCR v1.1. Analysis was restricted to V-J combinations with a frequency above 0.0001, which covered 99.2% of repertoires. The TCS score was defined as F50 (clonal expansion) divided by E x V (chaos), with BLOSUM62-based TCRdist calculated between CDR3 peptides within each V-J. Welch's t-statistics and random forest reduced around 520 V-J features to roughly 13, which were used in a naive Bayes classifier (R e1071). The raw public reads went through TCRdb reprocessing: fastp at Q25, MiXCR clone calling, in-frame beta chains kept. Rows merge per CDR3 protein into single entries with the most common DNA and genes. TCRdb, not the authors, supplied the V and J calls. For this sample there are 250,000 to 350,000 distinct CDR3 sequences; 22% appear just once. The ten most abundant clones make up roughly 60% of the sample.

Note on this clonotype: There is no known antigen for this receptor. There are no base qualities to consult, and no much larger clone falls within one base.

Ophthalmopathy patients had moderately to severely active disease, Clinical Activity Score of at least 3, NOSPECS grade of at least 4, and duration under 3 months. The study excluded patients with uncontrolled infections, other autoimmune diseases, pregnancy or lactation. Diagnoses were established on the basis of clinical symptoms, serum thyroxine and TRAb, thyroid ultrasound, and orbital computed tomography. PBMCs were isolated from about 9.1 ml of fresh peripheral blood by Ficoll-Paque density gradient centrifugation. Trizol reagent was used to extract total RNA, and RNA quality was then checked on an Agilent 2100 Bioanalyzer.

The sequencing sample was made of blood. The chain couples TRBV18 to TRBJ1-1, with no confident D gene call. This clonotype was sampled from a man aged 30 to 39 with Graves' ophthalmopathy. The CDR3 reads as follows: CASSPPKANTEAFF. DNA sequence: TGTGCCAGCTCACCACCGAAGGCGAACACTGAAGCTTTCTTT.